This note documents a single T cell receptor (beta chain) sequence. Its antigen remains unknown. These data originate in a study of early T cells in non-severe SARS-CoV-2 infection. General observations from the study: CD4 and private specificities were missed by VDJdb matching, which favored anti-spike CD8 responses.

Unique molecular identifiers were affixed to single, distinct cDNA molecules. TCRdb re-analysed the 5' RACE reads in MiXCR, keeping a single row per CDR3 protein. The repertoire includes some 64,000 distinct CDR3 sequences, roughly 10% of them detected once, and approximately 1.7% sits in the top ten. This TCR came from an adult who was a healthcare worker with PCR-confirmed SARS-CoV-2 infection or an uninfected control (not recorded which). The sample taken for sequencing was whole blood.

For the CDR3, the DNA is TGTGCCAGCAGCAGGGGGGGTCTTACTGAAGCTTTCTTT. This translates into CASSRGGLTEAFF. The rearrangement joins TRBV9 to TRBJ1-1; possible D gene TRBD1, 6 bases. Deletions cut 4 bases from V and 5 bases from J, with 12 bases between. This CDR3 is built from 13 residues. Per germline, CDR1 SGDLS and CDR2 YYNGEE.